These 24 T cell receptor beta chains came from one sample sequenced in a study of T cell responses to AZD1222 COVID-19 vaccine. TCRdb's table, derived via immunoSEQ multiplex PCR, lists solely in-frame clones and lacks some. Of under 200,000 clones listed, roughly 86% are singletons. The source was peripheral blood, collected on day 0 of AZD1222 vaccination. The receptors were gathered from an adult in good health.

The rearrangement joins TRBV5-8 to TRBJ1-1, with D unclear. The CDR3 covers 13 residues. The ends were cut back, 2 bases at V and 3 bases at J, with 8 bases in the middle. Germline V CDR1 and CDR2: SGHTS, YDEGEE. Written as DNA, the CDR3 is TGTGCCAGCAGCTTCAGTGATTACACTGAAGCTTTCTTT. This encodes CASSFSDYTEAFF.

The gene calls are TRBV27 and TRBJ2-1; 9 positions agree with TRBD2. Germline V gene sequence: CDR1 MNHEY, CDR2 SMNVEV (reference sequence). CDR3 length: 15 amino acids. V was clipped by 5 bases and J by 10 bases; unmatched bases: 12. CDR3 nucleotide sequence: TGTGCCAGCAGTCAGCCTAGCGGGGCGGCATTCGAGCAGTTCTTC. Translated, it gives CASSQPSGAAFEQFF.

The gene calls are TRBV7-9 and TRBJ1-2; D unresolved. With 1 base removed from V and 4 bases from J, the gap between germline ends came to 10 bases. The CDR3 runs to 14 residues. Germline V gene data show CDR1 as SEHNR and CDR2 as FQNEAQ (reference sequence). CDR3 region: CASSLVDGPYGYTF. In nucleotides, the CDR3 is TGTGCCAGCAGCTTAGTTGACGGACCCTATGGCTACACCTTC.

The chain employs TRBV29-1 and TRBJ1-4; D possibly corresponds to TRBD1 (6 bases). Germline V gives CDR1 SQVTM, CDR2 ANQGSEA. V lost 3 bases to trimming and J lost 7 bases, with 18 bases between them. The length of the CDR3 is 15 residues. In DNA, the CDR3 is TGCAGCGTTGACTCCGGGGGCAGACCTGGTGAAAAACTGTTTTTT. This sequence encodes CSVDSGGRPGEKLFF.

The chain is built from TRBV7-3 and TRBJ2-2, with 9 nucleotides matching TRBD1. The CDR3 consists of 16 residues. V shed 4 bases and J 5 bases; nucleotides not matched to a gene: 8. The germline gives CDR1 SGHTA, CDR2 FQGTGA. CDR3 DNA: TGTGCCAGCAGCTCCGCGGGGACAGGGCGGACCGGGGAGCTGTTTTTT. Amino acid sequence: CASSSAGTGRTGELFF.

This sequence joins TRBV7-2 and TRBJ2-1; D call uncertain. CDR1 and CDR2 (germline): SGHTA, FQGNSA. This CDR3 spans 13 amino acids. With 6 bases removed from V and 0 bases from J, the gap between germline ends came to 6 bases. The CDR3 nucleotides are TGTGCCAGCAGTTCAAGCTCCTACAATGAGCAGTTCTTC. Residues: CASSSSSYNEQFF.

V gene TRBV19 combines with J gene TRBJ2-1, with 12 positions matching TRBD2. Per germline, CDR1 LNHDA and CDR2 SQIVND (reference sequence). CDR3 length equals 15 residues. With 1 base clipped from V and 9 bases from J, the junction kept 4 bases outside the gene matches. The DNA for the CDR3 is TGTGCCAGTAGTATAGGGACTAGCGGGGTGGGTGAGCAGTTCTTC. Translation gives CASSIGTSGVGEQFF.

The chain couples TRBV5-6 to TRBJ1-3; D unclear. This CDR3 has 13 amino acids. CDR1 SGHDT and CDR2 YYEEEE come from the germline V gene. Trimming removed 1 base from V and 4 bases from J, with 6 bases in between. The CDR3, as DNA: TGTGCCAGCAGCTTGTGGCGGGGAAACACCATATATTTT. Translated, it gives CASSLWRGNTIYF.

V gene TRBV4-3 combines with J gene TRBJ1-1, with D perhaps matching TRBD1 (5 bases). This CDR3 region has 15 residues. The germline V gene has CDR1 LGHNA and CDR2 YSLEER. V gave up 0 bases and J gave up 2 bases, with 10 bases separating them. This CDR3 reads CASSQDGRENTEAFF. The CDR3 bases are TGCGCCAGCAGCCAAGATGGCAGGGAAAACACTGAAGCTTTCTTT.

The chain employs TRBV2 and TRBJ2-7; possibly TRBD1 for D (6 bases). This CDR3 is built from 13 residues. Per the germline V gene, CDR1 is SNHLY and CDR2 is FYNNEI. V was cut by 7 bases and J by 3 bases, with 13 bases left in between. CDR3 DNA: TGTGCCAGCAACCGGGACACCTTCTACGAGCAGTACTTC. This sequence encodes CASNRDTFYEQYF.

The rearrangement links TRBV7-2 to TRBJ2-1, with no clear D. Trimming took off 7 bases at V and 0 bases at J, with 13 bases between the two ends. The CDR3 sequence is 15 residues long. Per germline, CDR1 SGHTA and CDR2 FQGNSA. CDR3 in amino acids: CASTGRTNSYNEQFF. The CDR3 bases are TGTGCCAGCACCGGTCGAACAAACTCCTACAATGAGCAGTTCTTC. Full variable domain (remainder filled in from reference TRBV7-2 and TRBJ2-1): GAGVSQSPSNKVTEKGKDVELRCDPISGHTALYWYRQSLGQGLEFLIYFQGNSAPDKSGLPSDRFSAERTGGSVSTLTIQRTQQEDSAVYLCASTGRTNSYNEQFFGPGTRLTVL.

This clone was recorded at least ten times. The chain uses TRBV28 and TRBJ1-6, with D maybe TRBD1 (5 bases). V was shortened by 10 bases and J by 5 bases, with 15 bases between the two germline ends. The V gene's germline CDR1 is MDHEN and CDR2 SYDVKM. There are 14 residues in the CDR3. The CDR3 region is CATGAQHNNSPLHF. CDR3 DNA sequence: TGTGCCACCGGGGCCCAGCATAATAATTCACCCCTCCACTTT.

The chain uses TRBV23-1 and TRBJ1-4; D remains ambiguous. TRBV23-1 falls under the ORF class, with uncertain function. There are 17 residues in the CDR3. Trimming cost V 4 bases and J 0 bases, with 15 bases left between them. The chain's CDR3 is CASSRNDGVATNEKLFF. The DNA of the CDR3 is TGCGCCAGCAGTCGGAATGATGGGGTTGCAACTAATGAAAAACTGTTTTTT.

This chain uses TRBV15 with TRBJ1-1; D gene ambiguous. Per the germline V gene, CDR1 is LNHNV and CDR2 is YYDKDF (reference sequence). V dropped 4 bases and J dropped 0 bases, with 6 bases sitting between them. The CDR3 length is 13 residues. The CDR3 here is CATSTGVNTEAFF. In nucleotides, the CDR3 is TGTGCCACCAGCACCGGGGTGAACACTGAAGCTTTCTTT.

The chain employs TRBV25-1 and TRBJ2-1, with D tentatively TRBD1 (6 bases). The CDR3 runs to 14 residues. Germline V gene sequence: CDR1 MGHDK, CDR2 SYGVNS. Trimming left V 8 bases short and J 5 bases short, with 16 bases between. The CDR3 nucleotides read TGTGCCAGCTCTACAGGGATGGGGGACAATGAGCAGTTCTTC. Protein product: CASSTGMGDNEQFF.

The CDR3 region is CASSPGQGNTGELFF. CDR3 nucleotide sequence: TGTGCCAGCAGCCCGGGACAGGGGAACACCGGGGAGCTGTTTTTT. The chain has TRBV7-2 and TRBJ2-2; TRBD1 matches at 9 bases. This CDR3 is 15 amino acids long. CDR1 is SGHTA and CDR2 is FQGNSA in the germline V gene. Germline trimming cut 5 bases from V and 1 base from J; bases unmatched to any gene: 2.

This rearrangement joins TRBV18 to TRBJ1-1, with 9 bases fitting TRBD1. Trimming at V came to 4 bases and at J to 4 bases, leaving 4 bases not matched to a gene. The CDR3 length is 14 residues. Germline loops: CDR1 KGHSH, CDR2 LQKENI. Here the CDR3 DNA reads TGTGCCAGCTCACGGGACAGGGTGGGCACTGAAGCTTTCTTT. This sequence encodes CASSRDRVGTEAFF.

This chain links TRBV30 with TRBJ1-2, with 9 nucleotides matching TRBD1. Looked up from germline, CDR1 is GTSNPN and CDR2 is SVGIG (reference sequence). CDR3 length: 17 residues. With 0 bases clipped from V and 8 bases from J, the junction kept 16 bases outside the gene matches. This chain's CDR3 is CAWSVPSPGTGKDGYTF. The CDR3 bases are TGTGCCTGGAGTGTCCCTTCACCCGGGACAGGGAAGGACGGCTACACCTTC.

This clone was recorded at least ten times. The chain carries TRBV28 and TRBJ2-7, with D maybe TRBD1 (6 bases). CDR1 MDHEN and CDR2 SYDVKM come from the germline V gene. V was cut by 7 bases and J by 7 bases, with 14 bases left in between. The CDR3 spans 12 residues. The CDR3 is CASKTGLREQYF. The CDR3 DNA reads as TGTGCCAGCAAGACAGGCCTCCGGGAGCAGTACTTC.

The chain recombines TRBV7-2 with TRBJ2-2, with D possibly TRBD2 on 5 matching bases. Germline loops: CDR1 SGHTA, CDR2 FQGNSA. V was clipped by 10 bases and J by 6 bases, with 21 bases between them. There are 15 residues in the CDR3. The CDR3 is CATARAPPPPGELFF. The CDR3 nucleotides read TGTGCCACCGCGCGGGCCCCGCCGCCGCCCGGGGAGCTGTTTTTT.

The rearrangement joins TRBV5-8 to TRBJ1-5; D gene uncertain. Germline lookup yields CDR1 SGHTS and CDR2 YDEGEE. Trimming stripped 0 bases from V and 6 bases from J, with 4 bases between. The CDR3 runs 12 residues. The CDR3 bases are TGTGCCAGCAGCTTGGGGGTTCAGCCCCAGCATTTT. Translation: CASSLGVQPQHF.

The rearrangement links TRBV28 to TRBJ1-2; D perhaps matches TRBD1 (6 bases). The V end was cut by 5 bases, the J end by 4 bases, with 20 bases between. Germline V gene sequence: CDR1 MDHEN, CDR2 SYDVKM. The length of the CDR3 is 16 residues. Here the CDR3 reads CASSGLPGHQGYGYTF. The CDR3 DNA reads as TGTGCCAGCAGTGGTCTCCCGGGACACCAGGGCTATGGCTACACCTTC.

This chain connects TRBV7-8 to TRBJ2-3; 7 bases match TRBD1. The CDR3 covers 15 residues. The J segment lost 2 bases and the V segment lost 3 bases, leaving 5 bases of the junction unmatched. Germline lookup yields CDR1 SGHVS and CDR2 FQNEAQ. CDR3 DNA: TGTGCCAGCAGCTTTAGGGGGCACCCCACAGATACGCAGTATTTT. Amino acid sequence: CASSFRGHPTDTQYF.

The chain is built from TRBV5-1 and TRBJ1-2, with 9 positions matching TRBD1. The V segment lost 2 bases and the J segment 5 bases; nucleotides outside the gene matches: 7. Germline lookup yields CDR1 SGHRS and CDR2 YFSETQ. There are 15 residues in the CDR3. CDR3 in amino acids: CASSLSSGTGYGYTF. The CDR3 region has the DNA TGCGCCAGCAGCTTATCATCCGGGACAGGGTATGGCTACACCTTC.